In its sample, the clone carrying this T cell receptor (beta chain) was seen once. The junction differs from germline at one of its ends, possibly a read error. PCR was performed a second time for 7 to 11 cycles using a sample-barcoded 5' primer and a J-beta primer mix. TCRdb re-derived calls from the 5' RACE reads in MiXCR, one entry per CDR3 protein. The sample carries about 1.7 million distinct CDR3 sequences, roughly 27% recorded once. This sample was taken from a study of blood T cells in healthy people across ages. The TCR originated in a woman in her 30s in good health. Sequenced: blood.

The chain's CDR3 is CASTPGLDLGQAPNGQFF. Here the CDR3 DNA reads TGCGCCAGCACCCCGGGGTTGGACCTGGGACAGGCACCCAATGGGCAGTTCTTC. The chain combines TRBV5-1 with TRBJ2-1; TRBD1 matches at 8 bases. Germline lookup yields CDR1 SGHRS and CDR2 YFSETQ. This CDR3 has 18 residues.